Following are 31 T cell receptor beta chains from one sample sequenced in a study of T-cell reconstitution after alpha-beta-depleted transplantation in children. Library preparation (for TCRbeta) was performed with unique molecular identifiers. TCRdb used MiXCR to reprocess the PCR reads, holding one entry per CDR3 protein. The data hold about 540,000 distinct CDR3 sequences, with approximately 20% observed a single time. Here the sequenced sample was PBMCs from the stem cell graft donor, taken from the stem cell graft. The origin of the receptors is a human donor who donated a stem cell graft to a child with acute lymphoblastic leukemia.

The table lists this clonotype with a few counts. This chain connects TRBV5-1 to TRBJ2-1; 8 bases are shared with TRBD2. The CDR3 covers 16 residues. Per the germline V gene, CDR1 is SGHRS and CDR2 is YFSETQ. Trimming took 0 bases from V and 2 from J; bases not matched to a gene: 4. CDR3 amino acids: CASSLVLAGTYNEQFF. CDR3 DNA sequence: TGCGCCAGCAGCTTGGTGTTAGCGGGAACCTACAATGAGCAGTTCTTC.

The chain combines TRBV20-1 with TRBJ2-1, with 12 bases fitting TRBD2. The germline gives CDR1 DFQATT, CDR2 SNEGSKA (reference sequence). This CDR3 comprises 16 residues. For the CDR3, the DNA is TGCAGCCCGGGACTAGCGGGTTTTGTTCAGTACAATGAGCAGTTCTTC. This translates into CSPGLAGFVQYNEQFF.

This chain joins TRBV2 and TRBJ1-2, with D hard to call. The V end lost 2 bases, the J end lost 7 bases, and 20 bases lay between the germline ends. Germline V CDR1 and CDR2: SNHLY, FYNNEI. The CDR3 has 16 residues. CDR3 residues: CASSESPLSWGSGYTF. The CDR3 DNA reads as TGTGCCAGCAGTGAATCACCTCTTTCATGGGGTTCTGGCTACACCTTC.

The CDR3 DNA follows: TGCGCCAGCAGCTTTTCAACAGGGGGTCCGGAAGCTTTCTTT. It translates to CASSFSTGGPEAFF. The V and J genes are TRBV5-1 and TRBJ1-1, with 8 bases aligning to TRBD1. The CDR3 loop spans 14 amino acids. Germline V gene data show CDR1 as SGHRS and CDR2 as YFSETQ. The J segment lost 8 bases and the V segment lost 2 bases, leaving 8 bases of the junction unmatched.

This clonotype was counted between two and nine times. The chain couples TRBV12-3 or TRBV12-4 to TRBJ2-2, with 7 nucleotides matching TRBD2. Trimming took 4 bases from V and 6 from J; bases not matched to a gene: 5. The CDR3 has 14 amino acids. In DNA form, the CDR3 reads TGTGCCAGCAGTTGGGGGGGAGGCCCCGGGGAGCTGTTTTTT. Its translation: CASSWGGGPGELFF.

The chain recombines TRBV15 with TRBJ2-7; the D is unclear. CDR1 LNHNV and CDR2 YYDKDF come from the germline V gene (reference sequence). Trimming cost V 0 bases and J 2 bases, with 17 bases left between them. The CDR3 runs 17 residues. The CDR3 DNA is TGTGCCACCAGCAGAGAAATCATACCAGCGAGCCCCTACGAGCAGTACTTC. As protein: CATSREIIPASPYEQYF.

This clonotype was counted between two and nine times. V and J are TRBV29-1 and TRBJ2-7; D assignment may be TRBD1 or TRBD2 (5 bases each). This CDR3 has 11 amino acids. Trimming pared 7 bases from V and 3 bases from J, leaving 10 bases between. The V gene's germline CDR1 is SQVTM and CDR2 ANQGSEA. This CDR3 reads CSAWDGYEQYF. In nucleotides, the CDR3 is TGCAGCGCCTGGGACGGCTACGAGCAGTACTTC.

This clonotype came up a few times. This sequence joins TRBV12-3 or TRBV12-4 and TRBJ2-1; 7 bases align to TRBD2. Germline trimming cut 2 bases from V and 8 bases from J; bases unmatched to any gene: 3. The CDR3 contains 13 residues. CDR3 DNA sequence: TGTGCCAGCAGTTTAAGCGGGAACTATGAGCAGTTCTTC. Protein: CASSLSGNYEQFF.

The rearrangement joins TRBV7-9 to TRBJ2-7; 7 bases map to TRBD2. Germline CDR1 reads SEHNR; CDR2 reads FQNEAQ (reference sequence). V lost 6 bases to trimming and J lost 6 bases; unmatched junction nucleotides: 11. The CDR3 is 14 amino acids. The CDR3 DNA reads TGTGCCAGCAGGGGAGGGACGGCTGTAACCGAGCAGTACTTC. Encoded protein: CASRGGTAVTEQYF.

This clonotype was observed a few times. This chain connects TRBV5-1 to TRBJ2-1; possibly TRBD2 for D (5 bases). In germline, CDR1 is SGHRS, CDR2 YFSETQ. Deletions cut 4 bases from V and 1 base from J, with 12 bases between. The CDR3 contains 15 residues. In DNA form, the CDR3 reads TGCGCCAGCAGCGAGGGCCATCCGTCCTACAATGAGCAGTTCTTC. This translates into CASSEGHPSYNEQFF.

The rearrangement joins TRBV27 to TRBJ1-2, with D uncertain. Germline CDR1 and CDR2: MNHEY and SMNVEV (reference sequence). V shed 7 bases and J shed 2 bases, with 11 bases lying between them. The length of the CDR3 is 13 residues. The CDR3 spells CASKGTENYGYTF. DNA for the CDR3: TGTGCCAGCAAGGGAACGGAGAACTATGGCTACACCTTC.

The sample holds a few counts of this clonotype. This chain uses TRBV7-9 with TRBJ2-7, with D unclear. The germline V and J ends were trimmed by 11 bases and 3 bases, with 14 bases remaining between them. CDR3 size: 12 residues. Germline-derived CDR1 and CDR2 are SEHNR and FQNEAQ (reference sequence). In DNA, the CDR3 is TGTGCCGTACAACGAAGTGACTACGAGCAGTACTTC. It is translated as CAVQRSDYEQYF. The full variable domain, with the rest looked up from reference TRBV7-9 and TRBJ2-7, is DTGVSQNPRHKITKRGQNVTFRCDPISEHNRLYWYRQTLGQGPEFLTYFQNEAQLEKSRLLSDRFSAERPKGSFSTLEIQRTEQGDSAMYLCAVQRSDYEQYFGPGTRLTVT.

The chain joins TRBV25-1 to TRBJ2-7; D may match TRBD1 or TRBD2 (6 bases each). V lost 2 bases and J lost 6, with 11 bases in between. CDR3 length equals 13 residues. Germline V lookup: CDR1 MGHDK, CDR2 SYGVNS. CDR3 sequence: CASSEMGGSEQYF. In DNA, the CDR3 is TGTGCCAGCAGTGAAATGGGGGGCTCCGAGCAGTACTTC.

The chain employs TRBV10-3 and TRBJ2-3; 7 bases are shared with TRBD1. Per the germline V gene, CDR1 is ENHRY and CDR2 is SYGVKD. Trimming took 3 bases from V and 1 from J; bases not matched to a gene: 1. This CDR3 region has 14 residues. The CDR3 bases are TGTGCCATCAGTGATGGGACAGGCACAGATACGCAGTATTTT. The encoded protein is CAISDGTGTDTQYF.

This chain links TRBV7-8 with TRBJ2-1, with TRBD2 identical over 7 bases. The CDR3 consists of 16 residues. CDR1 and CDR2 from the germline V gene are SGHVS and FQNEAQ. V shed 6 bases, J shed 0 bases, and the junction held 8 bases outside the gene matches. DNA of the CDR3: TGTGCCAGCAGTCCCGGGGGGATTAGCTCCTACAATGAGCAGTTCTTC. Residues: CASSPGGISSYNEQFF.

This clonotype was found a few times. The chain uses TRBV7-9 and TRBJ1-2, with 9 bases lining up with TRBD1. Losses at the gene ends were 0 bases for V and 7 bases for J; bases not matched to a gene: 9. CDR1 and CDR2 (germline): SEHNR, FQNEAQ (reference sequence). CDR3 length: 16 amino acids. CDR3 residues: CASSLARTGGRVGYTF. CDR3 bases: TGTGCCAGCAGCTTAGCTAGAACAGGGGGCAGAGTTGGCTACACCTTC.

This clonotype was detected a few times. This chain joins TRBV6-5 and TRBJ2-5; 10 bases fit TRBD2. The CDR3 extends over 15 amino acids. CDR1 is MNHEY, CDR2 SVGAGI, per germline. With V trimmed by 6 bases and J by 1 base, 5 bases remained unmatched. This chain's CDR3 is CASRLAGGPQETQYF. CDR3 sequence (DNA): TGTGCCAGCAGGTTAGCGGGAGGCCCCCAAGAGACCCAGTACTTC.

This clonotype appeared a few times. The chain couples TRBV6-5 to TRBJ2-7; perhaps TRBD1 as D (6 bases). Trimming pared 1 base from V and 4 bases from J, leaving 14 bases between. Germline V gene sequence: CDR1 MNHEY, CDR2 SVGAGI. The CDR3 runs 15 residues. This CDR3 is CASSYFSGVSYEQYF. CDR3 in DNA: TGTGCCAGCAGTTACTTCTCAGGGGTTTCGTACGAGCAGTACTTC.

The chain is built from TRBV7-6 and TRBJ2-2; D remains ambiguous. Deletions cut 5 bases from V and 4 bases from J, with 8 bases between. This CDR3 contains 13 residues. Germline V gene lookup returns CDR1 SGHVS and CDR2 FNYEAQ. CDR3 in amino acids: CASSGSSTGELFF. The CDR3 DNA is TGTGCCAGCAGCGGAAGCAGCACCGGGGAGCTGTTTTTT.

V gene TRBV12-3 or TRBV12-4 combines with J gene TRBJ2-5, with TRBD1 as a possible D gene (6 bases). V shed 3 bases and J shed 2 bases, with 13 bases lying between them. The CDR3 consists of 15 residues. The CDR3 is CASSFMIGQQETQYF. Written as DNA, the CDR3 is TGTGCCAGCAGTTTCATGATCGGACAGCAAGAGACCCAGTACTTC.

There are many counts of this clonotype. The chain combines TRBV7-8 with TRBJ2-7; 11 nucleotides agree with TRBD1. The CDR3 sequence is 17 residues long. Germline trimming cut 1 base from V and 0 bases from J; bases unmatched to any gene: 5. CDR1 SGHVS and CDR2 FQNEAQ come from the germline V gene. The CDR3 DNA sequence: TGTGCCAGCAGCTTAGGGACAGGGGGCCCATCCTCCTACGAGCAGTACTTC. Protein: CASSLGTGGPSSYEQYF.

The chain combines TRBV7-3 with TRBJ1-4; D is possibly TRBD1 (6 bases). This CDR3 region has 15 residues. Germline assignment: CDR1 SGHTA and CDR2 FQGTGA. V was clipped by 5 bases and J by 7 bases, with 17 bases between them. CDR3 sequence: CASSETSGVLEKLFF. The CDR3 region has the DNA TGTGCCAGCAGCGAGACATCAGGGGTCCTTGAAAAACTGTTTTTT.

The table lists this clonotype with a few counts. The chain combines TRBV10-2 with TRBJ2-3; the match to TRBD2 covers 10 bases. The V gene's germline CDR1 is WSHSY and CDR2 SAAADI. V lost 10 bases and J lost 3; bases outside the gene matches: 4. CDR3 size: 13 residues. The CDR3 DNA reads TGCGCCACCAAGACTAGCGGGACAGATACGCAGTATTTT. This gives the protein CATKTSGTDTQYF.

This chain joins TRBV20-1 and TRBJ2-1, with TRBD2 identical over 7 bases. The CDR3 extends over 14 amino acids. Germline lookup yields CDR1 DFQATT and CDR2 SNEGSKA (reference sequence). J lost 4 bases, V lost 6 bases, and 9 bases had no gene match. The CDR3 DNA sequence: TGCAGTGCCCAGAGAGGCGGGAGTTACAATGAGCAGTTCTTC. Translated: CSAQRGGSYNEQFF.

This clonotype was counted a few times. The chain links TRBV30 to TRBJ1-1; maybe TRBD1 (5 bases). The germline V gene encodes CDR1 GTSNPN and CDR2 SVGIG (reference sequence). The CDR3 is 13 residues long. V shed 4 bases and J shed 3 bases, with 12 bases lying between them. As DNA, the CDR3 is TGTGCCTGGACAGGGAACGGGGACACTGAAGCTTTCTTT. Amino acids: CAWTGNGDTEAFF.

The rearrangement joins TRBV5-6 to TRBJ1-5; a weak D match, TRBD1 (5 bases). This CDR3 comprises 13 residues. The germline V gene has CDR1 SGHDT and CDR2 YYEEEE. The ends were cut back, 2 bases at V and 6 bases at J, with 9 bases in the middle. The CDR3 DNA sequence: TGTGCCAGCAGCTTCCAGGGAAGTCAGCCCCAGCATTTT. This translates into CASSFQGSQPQHF.

The J gene is TRBJ2-3, the V gene TRBV29-1, with D possibly TRBD2 on 5 matching bases. CDR3 length: 14 residues. Trimming took 3 bases from V and 1 from J, leaving 11 bases between them. Per the germline V gene, CDR1 is SQVTM and CDR2 is ANQGSEA. The CDR3 DNA reads as TGCAGCGTTGATGGACTCGTCGGCACAGATACGCAGTATTTT. As protein: CSVDGLVGTDTQYF.

The chain carries TRBV5-1 and TRBJ2-7, with 9 bases identical to TRBD1. V gave up 0 bases and J gave up 3 bases; unmatched junction bases: 7. The V gene's germline CDR1 is SGHRS and CDR2 YFSETQ. The CDR3 is 16 amino acids. CDR3 protein: CASSLEGTGKRYEQYF. The CDR3 DNA is TGCGCCAGCAGCTTGGAGGGGACAGGGAAACGCTACGAGCAGTACTTC.

The chain is built from TRBV15 and TRBJ1-5; maybe TRBD1 (5 bases). V was trimmed by 0 bases and J by 9 bases, leaving 9 bases between them. CDR3 length: 13 amino acids. Germline V lookup: CDR1 LNHNV, CDR2 YYDKDF (reference sequence). The CDR3 DNA reads as TGTGCCACCAGCAGAGACCCCGGGGGGCCCCAGCATTTT. It yields the protein CATSRDPGGPQHF.

This chain joins TRBV27 and TRBJ2-7; 12 bases are shared with TRBD2. The CDR3 consists of 16 residues. Trimming at V came to 4 bases and at J to 4 bases, leaving 8 bases not matched to a gene. The germline CDR1 and CDR2 sequences are MNHEY and SMNVEV (reference sequence). The CDR3 nucleotides are TGTGCCAGCAGTTCAGGCCCTAGCGGGAGGGCGTACGAGCAGTACTTC. Translated: CASSSGPSGRAYEQYF.

This clonotype was found a few times. V usage is TRBV20-1 and J usage is TRBJ2-7, with 8 bases aligning to TRBD1. The CDR3 sequence is 16 residues long. The J segment lost 3 bases and the V segment lost 0 bases, leaving 10 bases of the junction unmatched. Germline loops: CDR1 DFQATT, CDR2 SNEGSKA (reference sequence). CDR3 coding DNA: TGCAGTGCTAGAGATCGAACAGGGGGATACGTCTACGAGCAGTACTTC. Translated, it gives CSARDRTGGYVYEQYF.